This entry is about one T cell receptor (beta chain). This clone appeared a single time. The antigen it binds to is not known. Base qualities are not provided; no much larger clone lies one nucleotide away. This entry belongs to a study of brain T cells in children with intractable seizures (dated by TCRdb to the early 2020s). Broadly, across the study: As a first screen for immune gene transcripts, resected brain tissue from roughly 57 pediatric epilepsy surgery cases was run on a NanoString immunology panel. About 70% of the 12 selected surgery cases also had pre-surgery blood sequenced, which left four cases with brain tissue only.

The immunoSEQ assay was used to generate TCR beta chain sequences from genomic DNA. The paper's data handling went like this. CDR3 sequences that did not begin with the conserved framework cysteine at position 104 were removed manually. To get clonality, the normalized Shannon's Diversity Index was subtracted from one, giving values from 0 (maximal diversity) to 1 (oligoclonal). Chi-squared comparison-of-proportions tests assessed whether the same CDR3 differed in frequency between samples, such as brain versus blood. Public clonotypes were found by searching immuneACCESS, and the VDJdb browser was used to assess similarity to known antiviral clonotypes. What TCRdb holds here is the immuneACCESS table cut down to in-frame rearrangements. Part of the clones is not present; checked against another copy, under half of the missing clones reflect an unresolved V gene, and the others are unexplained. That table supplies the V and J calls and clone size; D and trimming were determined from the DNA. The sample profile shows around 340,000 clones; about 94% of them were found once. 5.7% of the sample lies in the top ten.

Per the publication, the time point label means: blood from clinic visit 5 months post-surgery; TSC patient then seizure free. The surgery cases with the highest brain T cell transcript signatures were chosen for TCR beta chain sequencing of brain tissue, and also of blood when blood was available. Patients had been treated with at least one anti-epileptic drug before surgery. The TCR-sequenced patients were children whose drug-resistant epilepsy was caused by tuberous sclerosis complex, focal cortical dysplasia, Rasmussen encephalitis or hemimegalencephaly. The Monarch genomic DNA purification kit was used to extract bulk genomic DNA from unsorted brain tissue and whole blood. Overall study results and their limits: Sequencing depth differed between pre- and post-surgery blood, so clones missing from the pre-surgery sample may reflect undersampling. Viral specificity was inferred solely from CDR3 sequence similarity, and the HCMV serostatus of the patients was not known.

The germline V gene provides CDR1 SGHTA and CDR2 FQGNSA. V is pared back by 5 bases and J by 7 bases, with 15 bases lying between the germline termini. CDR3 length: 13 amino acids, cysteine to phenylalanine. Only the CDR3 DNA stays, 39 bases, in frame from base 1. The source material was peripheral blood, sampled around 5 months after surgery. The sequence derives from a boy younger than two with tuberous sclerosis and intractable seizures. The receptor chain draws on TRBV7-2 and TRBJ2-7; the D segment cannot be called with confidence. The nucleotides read TGTGCCAGCAGCCCGGACGCTGGTTCAGAGCAGTACTTC. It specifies CASSPDAGSEQYF.